This passage covers 21 T cell receptor beta chains from one sample sequenced in a study of shared clonotypes between healthy human individuals. The method was immunoSEQ multiplex PCR; TCRdb's version includes in-frame clones alone and lacks a portion of them. Altogether about half a million clones are present, roughly 80% being singletons, with the ten largest covering about an eighth. Sample: PBMCs. The origin of the receptors is a woman in her thirties or forties in good health. Some clones in this sample may be carry-over from other donors' samples.

V gene TRBV2 combines with J gene TRBJ2-7, with 9 nucleotides matching TRBD1. The germline V gene encodes CDR1 SNHLY and CDR2 FYNNEI. J was trimmed by 0 bases and V by 6 bases; bases with no gene match: 6. The CDR3 extends over 15 amino acids. The CDR3, as DNA: TGTGCCAGCAGGTTGACAGGGGGAAGCTCCTACGAGCAGTACTTC. It is translated as CASRLTGGSSYEQYF.

The chain links TRBV2 to TRBJ2-7; TRBD2 aligns across 7 bases. Germline CDR1 and CDR2: SNHLY and FYNNEI. Trimming at V came to 5 bases and at J to 1 base, leaving 8 bases not matched to a gene. The CDR3 is 15 amino acids. DNA for the CDR3: TGTGCCAGCAGTTTCCTTCGCGGGAGATCCTACGAGCAGTACTTC. Protein sequence: CASSFLRGRSYEQYF.

The V gene is TRBV28, the J gene TRBJ1-2; D is undetermined. The ends were cut back, 7 bases at V and 5 bases at J, with 14 bases in the middle. The CDR3 has 13 amino acids. Germline CDR1 MDHEN, CDR2 SYDVKM. CDR3 residues: CASTATSSYGYTF. The CDR3 nucleotides read TGTGCCAGCACTGCGACAAGTTCTTATGGCTACACCTTC.

To note about this clone: This likely came from a read error, as a far larger clone is one base away. The identical CDR3 is also encoded by other nucleotide sequences in the sample. The chain employs TRBV5-1 and TRBJ1-4, with D possibly being TRBD1 (6 bases). Germline CDR1 and CDR2: SGHRS and YFSETQ. This CDR3 is 15 amino acids long. The CDR3 DNA reads TGCGCCAGCAGCTTGAGCGGGGGCGCGGGGGAAAAACTATTTTTT. Amino acids: CASSLSGGAGEKLFF. The variable domain in full, with the rest retrieved from reference TRBV5-1 and TRBJ1-4, is KAGVTQTPRYLIKTRGQQVTLSCSPISGHRSVSWYQQTPGQGLQFLFEYFSETQRNKGNFPGRFSGRQFSNSRSEMNVSTLELGDSALYLCASSLSGGAGEKLFFGSGTQLSVL.

Of note for this clone: A far larger clone is one base from this, pointing to a likely read error. The CDR3 ends on some other residue instead of the conserved phenylalanine or tryptophan, so this is likely a read error. The chain links TRBV25-1 to TRBJ2-7; the D is unclear. CDR1 is MGHDK and CDR2 is SYGVNS in the germline V gene. The CDR3 runs 12 residues. V was cut by 4 bases and J by 3 bases, with 7 bases left in between. The DNA for the CDR3 is TGTGCCAGCAGTGGCAGAAGCTACGAGCAGTACTTA. Residues: CASSGRSYEQYL.

This clone was recorded a few times. J is TRBJ1-5 and V is TRBV10-3; D gene unclear. Germline values: CDR1 ENHRY, CDR2 SYGVKD. Trimming took off 2 bases at V and 5 bases at J, with 10 bases between the two ends. The CDR3 totals 14 residues. This CDR3 reads CAISEETPDQPQHF. The CDR3 DNA reads as TGTGCCATCAGTGAGGAAACGCCGGATCAGCCCCAGCATTTT.

V is TRBV9 and J is TRBJ1-5; perhaps TRBD1 as D (5 bases). The CDR3 loop spans 15 amino acids. Germline loops: CDR1 SGDLS, CDR2 YYNGEE. V shed 0 bases and J shed 1 base, with 8 bases lying between them. The CDR3 loop reads CASSVDGGSNQPQHF. The CDR3 bases are TGTGCCAGCAGCGTAGACGGGGGGAGCAATCAGCCCCAGCATTTT.

The chain combines TRBV10-3 with TRBJ1-3; 7 positions agree with TRBD1. The CDR3 totals 15 residues. V trimming: 6 bases; J trimming: 0 bases; junction bases outside the gene matches: 5. Germline V CDR1 and CDR2: ENHRY, SYGVKD. CDR3 residues: CAISGQATSGNTIYF. CDR3 sequence (DNA): TGTGCCATCAGCGGACAGGCAACCTCTGGAAACACCATATATTTT.

With respect to this clone: Relative to the germline gene, one junction end is altered; a read error may explain this. This sequence joins TRBV15 and TRBJ2-6; TRBD2 might be the D (5 bases). The CDR3 totals 14 residues. Germline assignment: CDR1 LNHNV and CDR2 YYDKDF (reference sequence). CDR3 in DNA: TGTGCCACCAGCGGAGAACTAGATTCAGACGTCCTGACTTTC. It yields the protein CATSGELDSDVLTF. Using reference TRBV15 and TRBJ2-6 for the parts outside the CDR3, the full variable domain is DAMVIQNPRYQVTQFGKPVTLSCSQTLNHNVMYWYQQKSSQAPKLLFHYYDKDFNNEADTPDNFQSRRPNTSFCFLDIRSPGLGDTAMYLCATSGELDSDVLTFGAGSRLTVL.

The chain couples TRBV7-2 to TRBJ2-7, with TRBD1 matching over 7 bases. Germline assignment: CDR1 SGHTA and CDR2 FQGNSA. There are 15 residues in the CDR3. V trimming: 2 bases; J trimming: 2 bases; junction bases outside the gene matches: 6. The CDR3 DNA reads as TGTGCCAGCAGCTTACGGCTGGGACAGACCTACGAGCAGTACTTC. This codes for CASSLRLGQTYEQYF.

A remark on this clone: This may be a read error, as it is one base from a much larger clone. The same CDR3 is also encoded by other DNA sequences in this sample. The rearrangement uses TRBV7-6 and TRBJ2-7, with 7 bases matching TRBD2. Trimming took 5 bases from V and 9 from J; bases not matched to a gene: 16. The CDR3 sequence is 15 residues long. Germline lookup yields CDR1 SGHVS and CDR2 FNYEAQ. In nucleotides, the CDR3 is TGTGCCAGCAGCCAGAAGGGCCTTGGCGGGAGAGTGCAGTACTTC. Translation: CASSQKGLGGRVQYF.

Here the CDR3 DNA reads TGTGCCAGTAGTATTCGAGGGGGGGTCCAAGAGACCCAGTACTTC. Amino acid sequence: CASSIRGGVQETQYF. V gene TRBV19 combines with J gene TRBJ2-5, with TRBD2 as a possible D gene (7 bases). The CDR3 totals 15 residues. Trimming left V 3 bases short and J 1 base short, with 12 bases between. The germline V gene has CDR1 LNHDA and CDR2 SQIVND (reference sequence).

The chain uses TRBV27 and TRBJ2-7; maybe TRBD2 (5 bases). V was clipped by 7 bases and J by 4 bases, with 17 bases between them. This CDR3 is built from 14 residues. Germline V lookup: CDR1 MNHEY, CDR2 SMNVEV (reference sequence). The CDR3 DNA is TGTGCCAGCAAGACGGGATTCGGGTCTTACGAGCAGTACTTC. Protein: CASKTGFGSYEQYF.

V and J are TRBV7-3 and TRBJ2-1; D gene ambiguous. Trimming removed 3 bases at V and 0 bases at J, with 9 bases between. The CDR3 loop spans 15 amino acids. The germline V gene encodes CDR1 SGHTA and CDR2 FQGTGA. The chain's CDR3 is CASSFVASSYNEQFF. For the CDR3, the DNA is TGTGCCAGCAGCTTTGTGGCGAGCTCCTACAATGAGCAGTTCTTC.

This clone was counted only a few times. J is TRBJ2-5 and V is TRBV11-1, with TRBD2 matching 7 bases. From germline, CDR1 is SGHAT and CDR2 FQDESV (reference sequence). The trim removed 4 bases at V and 5 bases at J, leaving 7 bases unmatched. CDR3 length equals 14 residues. CDR3 region: CASSWAGERETQYF. The CDR3 DNA follows: TGTGCCAGCAGCTGGGCGGGAGAGCGGGAGACCCAGTACTTC.

The J gene is TRBJ2-7, the V gene TRBV6-1; possibly TRBD1 or TRBD2 for D (7 bases each). CDR3 length: 14 residues. The germline V gene encodes CDR1 MNHNS and CDR2 SASEGT. With 3 bases removed from V and 2 bases from J, the gap between germline ends came to 11 bases. The CDR3 here is CASSEQGGPYEQYF. The CDR3 DNA sequence: TGTGCCAGCAGTGAGCAGGGGGGGCCCTACGAGCAGTACTTC.

V gene TRBV7-9 combines with J gene TRBJ2-7; D may be TRBD2 (6 bases). Germline lookup yields CDR1 SEHNR and CDR2 FQNEAQ (reference sequence). This CDR3 region has 14 residues. The V end was cut by 5 bases, the J end by 4 bases, with 15 bases between. The CDR3 loop is CASSPQSGLYEQYF. The CDR3 nucleotides are TGTGCCAGCAGCCCCCAGAGCGGGCTATACGAGCAGTACTTC.

On this clone itself: A much larger clone sits a single nucleotide away, making a read error possible. The chain couples TRBV5-1 to TRBJ2-3, with D possibly matching TRBD2 (6 bases). Germline loops: CDR1 SGHRS, CDR2 YFSETQ. This CDR3 contains 17 residues. Between the trimmed V and J ends, which lost 4 bases and 0 bases, there was a span of 18 bases. CDR3 sequence (DNA): TGCGCCAGCAGCCCCCCCGTAGCGGCTGCGAGCACAGATACGCAGTATTTT. As protein: CASSPPVAAASTDTQYF.

J is TRBJ1-2 and V is TRBV6-5; D is uncertain. V gave up 5 bases and J gave up 0 bases, with 10 bases separating them. CDR3 length equals 14 residues. Germline values: CDR1 MNHEY, CDR2 SVGAGI. The CDR3 reads CASSATETNYGYTF. The CDR3 bases are TGTGCCAGCAGTGCTACCGAGACTAACTATGGCTACACCTTC.

The rearrangement joins TRBV29-1 to TRBJ2-5, with D uncertain. Trimming cost V 7 bases and J 3 bases, with 9 bases left between them. This CDR3 spans 11 amino acids. Germline CDR1 is SQVTM and CDR2 is ANQGSEA. The CDR3 spells CSAGWEETQYF. The CDR3 bases are TGCAGCGCCGGGTGGGAAGAGACCCAGTACTTC.

On this clone: This likely traces to a read error, being one base from a far larger clone. The CDR3 here is CASSLTGRGANVQTF. The CDR3 nucleotides are TGTGCCAGCAGTTTAACAGGGCGTGGGGCCAACGTCCAGACTTTC. The chain is built from TRBV27 and TRBJ2-6, with D perhaps TRBD1 (6 bases). The length of the CDR3 is 15 residues. In germline, CDR1 is MNHEY, CDR2 SMNVEV (reference sequence). Looking up the rest from reference TRBV27 and TRBJ2-6 gives the full variable domain: EAQVTQNPRYLITVTGKKLTVTCSQNMNHEYMSWYRQDPGLGLRQIYYSMNVEVTDKGDVPEGYKVSRKEKRNFPLILESPSPNQTSLYFCASSLTGRGANVQTFGAGSRLTVL.